The 4 T cell receptor beta chains below come from one sample, sequenced in a study of cytomegalovirus exposure and HLA in healthy donors. In the PCR, 60 Vbeta and 13 Jbeta primers were used. Method: immunoSEQ multiplex PCR; TCRdb's copy keeps in-frame clones and lacks some. This sample carries 250,000 to 300,000 clones, roughly 81% of them seen once, and the ten largest clones take roughly 2%. Material for sequencing was PBMCs. These receptors originate from a woman aged 35 to 49 in good health and CMV-seropositive.

V gene TRBV29-1 combines with J gene TRBJ2-7, with 8 bases fitting TRBD1. Germline CDR1 and CDR2: SQVTM and ANQGSEA. The CDR3 has 15 amino acids. Germline trimming cut 6 bases from V and 0 bases from J; bases unmatched to any gene: 10. The CDR3 nucleotides are TGCAGCGTGTTAGGACAGGGAGATGGCTCCTACGAGCAGTACTTC. Its translation is CSVLGQGDGSYEQYF.

This chain joins TRBV5-1 and TRBJ2-2; tentatively, D is TRBD1 (6 bases). The CDR3 consists of 16 residues. Trimming took 8 bases from V and 0 from J, leaving 17 bases between them. Per the germline V gene, CDR1 is SGHRS and CDR2 is YFSETQ. CDR3 sequence: CARTPGEQSNTGELFF. The DNA of the CDR3 is TGCGCCAGGACCCCAGGGGAACAGTCGAACACCGGGGAGCTGTTTTTT.

The chain carries TRBV10-1 and TRBJ2-7; 9 bases are shared with TRBD1. This CDR3 has 17 residues. Germline V gives CDR1 WNHNN, CDR2 SYGVQD (reference sequence). After removal of 4 bases from V and 7 bases from J, the junction contained 17 bases not matched to a gene. The CDR3: CASSVPQGARLLQEQYF. The DNA for the CDR3 is TGCGCCAGCAGTGTACCACAGGGGGCGAGGTTACTTCAGGAGCAGTACTTC.

This chain connects TRBV5-4 to TRBJ2-2; TRBD1 is a possible D gene (5 bases). Germline assignment: CDR1 SGHNT and CDR2 YYREEE (reference sequence). The CDR3 extends over 15 amino acids. The V end lost 1 base, the J end lost 2 bases, and 9 bases lay between the germline ends. This CDR3 is CASSLWGTNTGELFF. The CDR3 DNA sequence: TGTGCCAGCAGCTTGTGGGGCACCAACACCGGGGAGCTGTTTTTT.